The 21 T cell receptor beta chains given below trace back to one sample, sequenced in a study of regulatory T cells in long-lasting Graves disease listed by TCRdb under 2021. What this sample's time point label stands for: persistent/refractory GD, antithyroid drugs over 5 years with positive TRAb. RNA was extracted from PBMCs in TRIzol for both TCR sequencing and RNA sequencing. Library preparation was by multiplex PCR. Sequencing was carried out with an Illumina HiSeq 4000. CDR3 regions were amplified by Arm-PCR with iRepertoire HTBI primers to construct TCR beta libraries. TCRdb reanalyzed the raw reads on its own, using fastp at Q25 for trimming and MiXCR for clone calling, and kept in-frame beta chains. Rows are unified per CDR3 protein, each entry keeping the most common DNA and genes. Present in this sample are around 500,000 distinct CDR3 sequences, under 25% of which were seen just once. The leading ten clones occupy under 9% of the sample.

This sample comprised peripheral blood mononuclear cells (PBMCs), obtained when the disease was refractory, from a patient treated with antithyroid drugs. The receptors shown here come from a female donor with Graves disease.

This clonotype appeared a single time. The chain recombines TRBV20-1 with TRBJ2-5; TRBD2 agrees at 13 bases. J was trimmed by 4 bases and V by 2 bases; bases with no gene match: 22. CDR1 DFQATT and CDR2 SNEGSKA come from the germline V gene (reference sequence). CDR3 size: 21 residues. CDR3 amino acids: CSARQKRQLAGGPSGTETQYF. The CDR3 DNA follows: TGCAGTGCTAGACAGAAACGACAACTAGCGGGAGGGCCCTCGGGTACAGAGACCCAGTACTTC.

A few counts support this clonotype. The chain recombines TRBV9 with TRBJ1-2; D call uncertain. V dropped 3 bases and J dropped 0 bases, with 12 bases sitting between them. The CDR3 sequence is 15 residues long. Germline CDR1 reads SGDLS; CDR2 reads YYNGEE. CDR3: CASSASQTTNYGYTF. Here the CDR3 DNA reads TGTGCCAGCAGCGCCTCACAGACAACTAACTATGGCTACACCTTC.

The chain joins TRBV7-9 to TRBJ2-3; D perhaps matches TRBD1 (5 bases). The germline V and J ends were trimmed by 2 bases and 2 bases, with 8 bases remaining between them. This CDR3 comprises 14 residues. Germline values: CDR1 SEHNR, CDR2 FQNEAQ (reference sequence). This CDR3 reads CASSLPGYTDTQYF. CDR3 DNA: TGTGCCAGCAGCTTACCAGGGTACACAGATACGCAGTATTTT.

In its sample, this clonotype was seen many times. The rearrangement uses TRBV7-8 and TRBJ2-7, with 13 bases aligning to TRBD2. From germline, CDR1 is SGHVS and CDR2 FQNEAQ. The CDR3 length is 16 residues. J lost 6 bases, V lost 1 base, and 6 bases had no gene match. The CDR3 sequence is CASSLVGTSGMVEQYF. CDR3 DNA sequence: TGTGCCAGCAGCTTAGTGGGGACTAGCGGGATGGTCGAGCAGTACTTC.

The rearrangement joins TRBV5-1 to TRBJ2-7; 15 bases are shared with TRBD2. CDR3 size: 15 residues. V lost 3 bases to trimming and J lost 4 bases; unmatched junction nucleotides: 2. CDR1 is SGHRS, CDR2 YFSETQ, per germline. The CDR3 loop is CASSWGTSGRYEQYF. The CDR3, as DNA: TGCGCCAGCAGCTGGGGGACTAGCGGGAGGTACGAGCAGTACTTC.

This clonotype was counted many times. The CDR3 sequence is CASSPRQGAYEQYF. CDR3 sequence (DNA): TGTGCCAGCTCACCTCGGCAGGGGGCCTACGAGCAGTACTTC. The chain joins TRBV18 to TRBJ2-7, with 7 positions matching TRBD1. Germline-derived CDR1 and CDR2 are KGHSH and LQKENI. This CDR3 region has 14 residues. V lost 3 bases and J lost 2; bases outside the gene matches: 4.

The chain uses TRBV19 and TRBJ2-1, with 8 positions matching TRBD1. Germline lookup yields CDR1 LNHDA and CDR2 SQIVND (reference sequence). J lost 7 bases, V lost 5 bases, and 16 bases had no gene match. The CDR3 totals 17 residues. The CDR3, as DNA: TGTGCCAGTAGTGCCCGACAGGGGACTGCACTAGAAAATGAGCAGTTCTTC. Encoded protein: CASSARQGTALENEQFF.

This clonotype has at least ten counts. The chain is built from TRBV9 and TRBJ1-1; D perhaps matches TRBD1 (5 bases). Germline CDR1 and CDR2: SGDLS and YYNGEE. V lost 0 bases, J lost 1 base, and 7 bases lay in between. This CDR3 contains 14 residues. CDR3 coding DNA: TGTGCCAGCAGCGTAGATGGGGGGAACACTGAAGCTTTCTTT. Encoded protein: CASSVDGGNTEAFF.

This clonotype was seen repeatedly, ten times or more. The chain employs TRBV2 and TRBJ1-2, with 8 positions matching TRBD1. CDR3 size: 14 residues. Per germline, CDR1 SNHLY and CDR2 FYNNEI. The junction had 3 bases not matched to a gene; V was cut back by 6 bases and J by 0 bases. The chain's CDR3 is CASRGDRPNYGYTF. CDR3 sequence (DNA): TGTGCCAGCAGGGGGGACAGGCCTAACTATGGCTACACCTTC. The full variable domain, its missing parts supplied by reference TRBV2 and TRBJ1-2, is EPEVTQTPSHQVTQMGQEVILRCVPISNHLYFYWYRQILGQKVEFLVSFYNNEISEKSEIFDDQFSVERPDGSNFTLKIRSTKLEDSAMYFCASRGDRPNYGYTFGSGTRLTVV.

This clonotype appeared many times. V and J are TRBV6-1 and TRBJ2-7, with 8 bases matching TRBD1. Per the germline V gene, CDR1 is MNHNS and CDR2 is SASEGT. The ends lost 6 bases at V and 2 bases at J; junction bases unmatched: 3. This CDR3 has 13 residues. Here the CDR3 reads CASRRTGTYEQYF. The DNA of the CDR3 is TGTGCCAGCAGGAGGACAGGGACCTACGAGCAGTACTTC.

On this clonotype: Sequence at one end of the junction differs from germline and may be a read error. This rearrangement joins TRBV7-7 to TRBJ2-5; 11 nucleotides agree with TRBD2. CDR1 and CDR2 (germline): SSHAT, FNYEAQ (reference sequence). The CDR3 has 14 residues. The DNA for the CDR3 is TGTGCTAGCAGCCAGGGACTAGCGGAAGAGACCCAGTACTTC. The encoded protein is CASSQGLAEETQYF.

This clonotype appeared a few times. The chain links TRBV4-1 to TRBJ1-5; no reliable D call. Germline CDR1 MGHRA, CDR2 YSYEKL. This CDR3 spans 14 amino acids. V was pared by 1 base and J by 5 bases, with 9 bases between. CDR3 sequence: CASSQGRIHQPQHF. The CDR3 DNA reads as TGCGCCAGCAGCCAAGGCAGGATCCATCAGCCCCAGCATTTT.

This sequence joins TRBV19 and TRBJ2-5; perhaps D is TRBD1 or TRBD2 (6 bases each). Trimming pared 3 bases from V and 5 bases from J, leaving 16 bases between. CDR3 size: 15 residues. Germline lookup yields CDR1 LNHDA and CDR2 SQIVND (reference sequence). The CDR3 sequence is CASSISWGAGETQYF. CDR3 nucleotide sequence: TGTGCCAGTAGTATCAGTTGGGGGGCAGGGGAGACCCAGTACTTC.

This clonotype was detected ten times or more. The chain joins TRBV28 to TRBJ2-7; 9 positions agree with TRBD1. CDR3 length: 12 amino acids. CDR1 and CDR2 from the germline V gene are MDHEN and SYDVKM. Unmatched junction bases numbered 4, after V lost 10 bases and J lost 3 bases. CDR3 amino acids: CATRQGVYEQYF. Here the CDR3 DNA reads TGTGCCACACGACAGGGGGTCTACGAGCAGTACTTC.

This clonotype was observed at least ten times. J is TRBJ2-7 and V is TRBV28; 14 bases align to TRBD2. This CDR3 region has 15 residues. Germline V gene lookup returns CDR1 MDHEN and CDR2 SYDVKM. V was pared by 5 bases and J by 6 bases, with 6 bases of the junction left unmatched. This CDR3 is CASSPGLAGALEQYF. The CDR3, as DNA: TGTGCCAGCAGTCCGGGACTAGCGGGAGCACTCGAGCAGTACTTC.

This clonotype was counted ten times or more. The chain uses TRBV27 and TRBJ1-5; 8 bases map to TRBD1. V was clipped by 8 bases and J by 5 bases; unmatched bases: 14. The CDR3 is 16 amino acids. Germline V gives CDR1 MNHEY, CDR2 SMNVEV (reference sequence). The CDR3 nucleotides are TGTGCCAGCGCCGAACTGACAGGGGTTTTCTATCAGCCCCAGCATTTT. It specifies CASAELTGVFYQPQHF.

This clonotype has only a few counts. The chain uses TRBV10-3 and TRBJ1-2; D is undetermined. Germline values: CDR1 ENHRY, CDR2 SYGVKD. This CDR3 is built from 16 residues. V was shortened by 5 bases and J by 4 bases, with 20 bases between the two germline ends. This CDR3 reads CAISIPGRRQSYGYTF. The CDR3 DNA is TGTGCCATCAGTATACCGGGTCGCCGTCAATCCTATGGCTACACCTTC.

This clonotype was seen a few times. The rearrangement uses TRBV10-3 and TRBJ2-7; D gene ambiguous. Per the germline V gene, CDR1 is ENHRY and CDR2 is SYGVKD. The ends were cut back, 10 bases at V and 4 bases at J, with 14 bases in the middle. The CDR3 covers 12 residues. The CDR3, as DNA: TGTGCCACCCGAGGTGGGGTGTACGAGCAGTACTTC. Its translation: CATRGGVYEQYF.

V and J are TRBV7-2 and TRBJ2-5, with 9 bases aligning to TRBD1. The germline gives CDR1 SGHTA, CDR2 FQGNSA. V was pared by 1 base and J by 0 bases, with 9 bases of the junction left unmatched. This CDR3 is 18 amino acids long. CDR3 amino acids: CASSLEGTGTLYQETQYF. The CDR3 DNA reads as TGTGCCAGCAGCTTAGAGGGGACAGGGACCCTGTACCAAGAGACCCAGTACTTC.

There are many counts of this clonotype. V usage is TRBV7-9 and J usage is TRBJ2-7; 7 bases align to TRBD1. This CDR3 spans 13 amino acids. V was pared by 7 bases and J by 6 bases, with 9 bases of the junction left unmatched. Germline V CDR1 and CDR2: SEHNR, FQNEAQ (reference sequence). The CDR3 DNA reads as TGTGCCAGCATCACCGACACAGGGGTCGAGCAGTACTTC. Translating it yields CASITDTGVEQYF.

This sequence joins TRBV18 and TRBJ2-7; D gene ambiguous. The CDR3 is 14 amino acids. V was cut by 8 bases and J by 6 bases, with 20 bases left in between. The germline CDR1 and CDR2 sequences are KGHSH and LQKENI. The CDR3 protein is CASAPPPGRAEQYF. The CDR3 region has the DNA TGTGCCAGCGCTCCTCCCCCCGGCCGGGCCGAGCAGTACTTC. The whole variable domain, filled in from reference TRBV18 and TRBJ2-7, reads NAGVMQNPRHLVRRRGQEARLRCSPMKGHSHVYWYRQLPEEGLKFMVYLQKENIIDESGMPKERFSAEFPKEGPSILRIQQVVRGDSAAYFCASAPPPGRAEQYFGPGTRLTVT.